Listed here is a single T cell receptor beta chain. From the RT-PCR reads, TCRdb called clonotypes with MiXCR, one entry per CDR3 protein. There are about 570,000 distinct CDR3 sequences in the sample; roughly 12% occur only once, and 9.5% to 12% lies in the top ten. The sample comes from a study of response to subunit inactivated influenza vaccine. The same data also went into a second study, on T cells expressing NK-cell markers. From that second work: 5'RACE template switching with UMIs produced the TCR beta cDNA. The eight sequenced donors comprised seven who were HCMV-seropositive and one who was seronegative.

Source: PBMCs from blood, taken on the day of vaccination. The receptor's source is a man in his fifties or sixties who received an inactivated influenza vaccine.

The CDR3 nucleotides read TGCGCCAGCAAATTGGGACCGTGGGGATCTAGCTCCTACAATGAGCAGTTCTTC. Translated, it gives CASKLGPWGSSSYNEQFF. This chain uses TRBV10-2 with TRBJ2-1; possibly TRBD1 or TRBD2 for D (5 bases each). There are 18 residues in the CDR3. Deletions cut 7 bases from V and 0 bases from J, with 22 bases between. CDR1 is WSHSY and CDR2 is SAAADI in the germline V gene.